The sequence of this T cell receptor (beta chain) was determined in a study of CD8 T cells in ankylosing spondylitis. With molecular barcodes, quantitative 5'-RACE was used to make the TCR beta libraries. MiXCR, applied by TCRdb to the 5' RACE reads, yields one record per CDR3 protein. Here the sample spans tens of thousands of distinct CDR3 sequences, approximately 5.3% being singletons. This clonotype was picked up many times. What it binds is not known. Study-wide findings and caveats: The authors reported significant enrichment of disease-linked clones in matched ankylosing spondylitis synovial fluid. Reactive arthritis synovial fluid and blood were previously reported to contain some motif variants.

Germline V gene lookup returns CDR1 SGHRS and CDR2 YFSETQ. V was pared by 0 bases and J by 11 bases, with 11 bases between. The CDR3 has 13 residues. The clonotype was recovered from a male donor with ankylosing spondylitis or in good health (not recorded which). The genes are TRBV5-1 and TRBJ1-4; D not certain. Sample: blood, either unsorted or a sorted T cell fraction (not recorded which). This CDR3 reads CASSLVEGGKLFF. The CDR3 coding sequence is TGCGCCAGCAGCTTGGTCGAAGGTGGGAAACTGTTTTTT.